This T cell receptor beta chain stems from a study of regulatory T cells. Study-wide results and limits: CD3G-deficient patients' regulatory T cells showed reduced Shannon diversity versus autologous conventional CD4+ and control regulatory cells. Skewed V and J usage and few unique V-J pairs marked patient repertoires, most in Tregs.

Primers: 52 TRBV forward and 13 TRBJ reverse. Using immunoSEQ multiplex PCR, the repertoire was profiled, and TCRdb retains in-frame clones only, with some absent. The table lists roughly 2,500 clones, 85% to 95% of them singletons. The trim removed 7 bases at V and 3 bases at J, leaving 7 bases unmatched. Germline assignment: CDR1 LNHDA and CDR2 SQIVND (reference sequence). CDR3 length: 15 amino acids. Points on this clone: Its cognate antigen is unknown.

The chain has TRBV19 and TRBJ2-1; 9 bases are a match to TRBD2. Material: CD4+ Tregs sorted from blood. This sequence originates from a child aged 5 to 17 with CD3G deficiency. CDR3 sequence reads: CASKPSGKGYNEQFF. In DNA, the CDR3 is TGTGCCAGTAAACCTAGCGGGAAGGGCTACAATGAGCAGTTCTTC.